This is a list of T cell receptor beta chains from one sample in a study of cytomegalovirus exposure and HLA in healthy donors. Generated by immunoSEQ multiplex PCR, the TCRdb table keeps only in-frame clones and is missing some. The table has more than 80,000 clones, around four fifths seen once. The sample taken for sequencing was PBMCs. These receptors came from a female donor in good health and CMV-seropositive. The conserved cysteine and the conserved F or W are not part of the CDR3 here.

>TRBV6-6|TRBJ2-5
ASSYSQQAGTQY
>TRBV11-3|TRBJ1-1
ASSLGGTGETEAF
>TRBV2|TRBJ1-1
ASSVGQGMGTEAF
>TRBV4-1|TRBJ1-5
ASSQDDRTNQPQH
>TRBV21-1|TRBJ2-5
ASSKEEQREY
>TRBV7-9|TRBJ1-5
ASSSDRAQPQH
>TRBV6-1|TRBJ2-7
ASSEVGLARNYEQY
>TRBV5-1|TRBJ2-7
ASSPTGTSSYEQY
>TRBV19|TRBJ2-7
ASSRDRPSYEQY
>TRBV27|TRBJ2-1
ASSLSAAPNEQF
>TRBV7-8|TRBJ1-4
ASSHQTGPNEKLF
>TRBV27|TRBJ2-7
ASSWTGFQGEQY
>TRBV5-4|TRBJ1-2
ASSLRDREYAGYT
>TRBV29-1|TRBJ2-7
SVVGRELGEQY
>TRBV9|TRBJ2-3
ASSVAPVDTQY
>TRBV5-4|TRBJ2-4
ASSLNRDPNIQY
>TRBV27|TRBJ2-1
ASSRERERAYNEQF
>TRBV13|TRBJ2-1
ASTTGVAGAPSSYNEQF
>TRBV7-8|TRBJ1-1
ASSSMNSNTEAF
>TRBV7-3|TRBJ2-2
ASSSRVAGELF
>TRBV18|TRBJ2-3
ASSPDSLAGRATDTQY
>TRBV29-1|TRBJ1-1
SVLSTEAF
>TRBV19|TRBJ2-5
ATRGQGGKTQY
>TRBV5-1|TRBJ2-2
ASSLWVAGDGELF
>TRBV2|TRBJ1-1
ASSEWDRETF
>TRBV9|TRBJ2-3
ASSARTRTDTQY
>TRBV13|TRBJ2-7
ASSSLQGNEQY
>TRBV12-5|TRBJ1-1
ASGLVRTGLNTEAF
>TRBV2|TRBJ2-1
ASSVTGRSYNEQF
>TRBV10-1|TRBJ2-7
ASSSTGGESYEQY
>TRBV7-2|TRBJ2-1
ASGLRGNSYNEQF
>TRBV19|TRBJ1-2
ATSTSQGAFGYT